The clone carrying this TCR beta chain showed up just a few times. The table came from immunoSEQ multiplex PCR; TCRdb's copy has only in-frame clones and leaves some out. The sample lists more than 55,000 clones, roughly 90% occurring once. The CDR3 spans 14 residues. The entry originates in a study of OX40 agonist ivuxolimab in advanced cancers. Study-level background: Aged roughly 23 to 80 with a mean of about 63 years, they were around 83% male. It was permissible to have had prior anti-PD-1, anti-PD-L1 or anti-CTLA-4 therapy, and approximately 38% had some.

The sequence came from an adult with an advanced solid tumor such as melanoma, head and neck, liver or kidney cancer. The chain recombines TRBV21-1 with TRBJ1-5. TRBV21-1 is listed as a pseudogene. Material: CD4+ or CD8+ T cells sorted from blood, obtained in a trial of the OX40 agonist ivuxolimab. The CDR3 protein is CASSTVGDSQPQHF. CDR3 nucleotide sequence: TGTGCCAGCAGCACCGTGGGAGATAGTCAGCCCCAGCATTTT.